This TCR beta chain was sequenced in a study of cytomegalovirus exposure and HLA in healthy donors. A word on this clone: Its antigen remains unknown.

General study points: Within an earlier analysis, most TCR beta V segments proved productive either about 87% or about 30% of the time. It was shown in a later analysis that HLA-associated TCR beta chains were more clonally expanded than other, equally common chains. With DRB1 most and HLA-C fewest, TCR association rates differed between HLA loci in a later analysis.

The primer mix had 60 Vbeta and 13 Jbeta primers. The repertoire was sequenced with immunoSEQ multiplex PCR; TCRdb's copy has only in-frame clones and lacks some. The table records roughly 80,000 clones, around 85% of them present only once. CDR3 length: 13 amino acids. The V end was cut by 3 bases, the J end by 5 bases, with 10 bases between. Germline V CDR1 and CDR2: LNHDA, SQIVND (reference sequence). This clonotype originated in a woman aged 50 to 60 in good health and CMV-seronegative. The sample comprised PBMCs. The J gene is TRBJ2-5, the V gene TRBV19; D uncertain. The CDR3 reads CASSIGQTETQYF. The CDR3 nucleotides are TGTGCCAGTAGTATTGGGCAGACGGAGACCCAGTACTTC. The complete variable domain, with remaining parts taken from reference TRBV19 and TRBJ2-5, reads DGGITQSPKYLFRKEGQNVTLSCEQNLNHDAMYWYRQDPGQGLRLIYYSQIVNDFQKGDIAEGYSVSREKKESFPLTVTSAQKNPTAFYLCASSIGQTETQYFGPGTRLLVL.